This TCR beta chain was found in a study of shared clonotypes between healthy human individuals. Assay used: immunoSEQ multiplex PCR; TCRdb lists only in-frame clones, some missing. The sample has a few hundred thousand clones, 95% seen once. CD45RO negativity and positive selection for CCR7 defined naive CD8 cells, a population that excluded terminally differentiated effector memory CD45RA+ cells. Germline V gives CDR1 SGHVS, CDR2 FQNEAQ. The CDR3 runs 13 residues. Trimming at V came to 6 bases and at J to 4 bases, leaving 3 bases not matched to a gene. General study results and limits: Naive CD4 clonotypes were shared across a few donors at about 5.3%.

Regarding this clone: What it binds is not known.

The origin of this receptor is a woman in her 30s in good health. This chain connects TRBV7-8 to TRBJ2-3; 8 bases align to TRBD1. Sequencing input: naive CD8+ T cells sorted from blood. Here the CDR3 reads CASRPTGADTQYF. CDR3 nucleotide sequence: TGTGCCAGCAGACCGACAGGGGCAGATACGCAGTATTTT.